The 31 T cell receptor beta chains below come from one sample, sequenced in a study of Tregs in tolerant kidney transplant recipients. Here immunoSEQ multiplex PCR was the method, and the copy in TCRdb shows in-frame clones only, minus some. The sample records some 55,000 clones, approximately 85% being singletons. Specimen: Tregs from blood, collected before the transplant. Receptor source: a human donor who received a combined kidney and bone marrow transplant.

CDR3: CASSIGAGGNEQFF. The CDR3 bases are TGTGCCAGTAGTATTGGAGCGGGGGGCAATGAGCAGTTCTTC. The V gene is TRBV19, the J gene TRBJ2-1, with TRBD2 identical over 9 bases. Germline CDR1 reads LNHDA; CDR2 reads SQIVND (reference sequence). This CDR3 comprises 14 residues. After removal of 3 bases from V and 6 bases from J, the junction contained 3 bases not matched to a gene.

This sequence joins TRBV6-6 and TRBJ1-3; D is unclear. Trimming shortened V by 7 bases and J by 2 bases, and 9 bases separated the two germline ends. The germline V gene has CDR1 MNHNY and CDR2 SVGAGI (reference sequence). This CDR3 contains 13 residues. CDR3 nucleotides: TGTGCCAGCACTCTAATCCCTGGAAACACCATATATTTT. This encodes CASTLIPGNTIYF.

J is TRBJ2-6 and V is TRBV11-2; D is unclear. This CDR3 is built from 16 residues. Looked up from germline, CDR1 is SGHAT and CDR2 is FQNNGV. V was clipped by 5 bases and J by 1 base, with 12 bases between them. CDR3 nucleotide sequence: TGTGCCAGCAGCCCGATGGAGCTTTCTGGGGCCAACGTCCTGACTTTC. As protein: CASSPMELSGANVLTF.

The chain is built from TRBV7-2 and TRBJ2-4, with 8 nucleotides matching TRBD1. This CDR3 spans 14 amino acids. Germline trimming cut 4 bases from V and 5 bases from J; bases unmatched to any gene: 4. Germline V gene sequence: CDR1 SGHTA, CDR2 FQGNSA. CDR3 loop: CASSSDRGENIQYF. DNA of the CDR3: TGTGCCAGCAGCTCCGACAGGGGAGAAAACATTCAGTACTTC. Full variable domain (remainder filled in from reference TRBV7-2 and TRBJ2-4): GAGVSQSPSNKVTEKGKDVELRCDPISGHTALYWYRQSLGQGLEFLIYFQGNSAPDKSGLPSDRFSAERTGGSVSTLTIQRTQQEDSAVYLCASSSDRGENIQYFGAGTRLSVL.

The CDR3 spells CASSETENPTQYF. The CDR3 nucleotides are TGTGCCAGCAGCGAAACAGAGAACCCCACCCAGTACTTC. The chain combines TRBV9 with TRBJ2-5; no definite D call. V lost 3 bases, J lost 8 bases, and 14 bases lay in between. CDR3 length: 13 residues. Germline CDR1 is SGDLS and CDR2 is YYNGEE.

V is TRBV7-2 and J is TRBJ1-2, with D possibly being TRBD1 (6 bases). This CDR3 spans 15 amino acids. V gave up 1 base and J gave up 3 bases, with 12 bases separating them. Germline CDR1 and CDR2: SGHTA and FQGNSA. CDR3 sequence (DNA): TGTGCCAGCAGCTTAGGCACAGGGTTGGACTATGGCTACACCTTC. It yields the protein CASSLGTGLDYGYTF.

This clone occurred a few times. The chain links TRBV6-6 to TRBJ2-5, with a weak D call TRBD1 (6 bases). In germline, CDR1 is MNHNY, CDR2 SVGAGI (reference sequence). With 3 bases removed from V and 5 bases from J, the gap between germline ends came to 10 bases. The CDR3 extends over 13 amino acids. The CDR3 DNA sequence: TGTGCCAGCAGTTATTCCCAGGGGGAGACCCAGTACTTC. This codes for CASSYSQGETQYF.

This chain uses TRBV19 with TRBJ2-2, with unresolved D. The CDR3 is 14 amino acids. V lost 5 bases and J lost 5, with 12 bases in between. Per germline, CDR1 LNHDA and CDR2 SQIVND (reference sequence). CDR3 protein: CASSLAARTGELFF. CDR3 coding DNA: TGTGCCAGTAGTTTGGCAGCTCGTACCGGGGAGCTGTTTTTT.

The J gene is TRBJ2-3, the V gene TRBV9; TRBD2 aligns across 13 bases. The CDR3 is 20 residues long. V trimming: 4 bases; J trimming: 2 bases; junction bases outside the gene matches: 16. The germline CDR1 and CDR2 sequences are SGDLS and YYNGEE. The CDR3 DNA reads TGTGCCAGCAGCCCCACTAGCGGGAGGGCCACGTCGGTTGCCACAGATACGCAGTATTTT. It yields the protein CASSPTSGRATSVATDTQYF.

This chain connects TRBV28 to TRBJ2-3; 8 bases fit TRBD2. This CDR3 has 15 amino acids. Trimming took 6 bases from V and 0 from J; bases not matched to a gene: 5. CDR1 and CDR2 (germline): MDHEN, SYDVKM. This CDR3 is CASSRLAPSTDTQYF. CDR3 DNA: TGTGCCAGCAGCCGACTAGCGCCTAGCACAGATACGCAGTATTTT.

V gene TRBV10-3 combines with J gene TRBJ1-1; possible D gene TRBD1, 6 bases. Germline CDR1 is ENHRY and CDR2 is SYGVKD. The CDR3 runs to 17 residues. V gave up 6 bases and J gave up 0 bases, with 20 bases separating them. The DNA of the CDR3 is TGTGCCATCAGAAAATATACAGGGAATGGATTGAACACTGAAGCTTTCTTT. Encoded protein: CAIRKYTGNGLNTEAFF.

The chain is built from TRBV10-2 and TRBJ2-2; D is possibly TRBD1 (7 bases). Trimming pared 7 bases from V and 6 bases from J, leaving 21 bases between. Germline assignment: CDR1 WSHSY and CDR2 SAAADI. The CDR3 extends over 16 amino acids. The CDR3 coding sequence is TGCGCCAGCACCGGAGGGGACAGCCGTTACGCCGGGGAGCTGTTTTTT. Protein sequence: CASTGGDSRYAGELFF.

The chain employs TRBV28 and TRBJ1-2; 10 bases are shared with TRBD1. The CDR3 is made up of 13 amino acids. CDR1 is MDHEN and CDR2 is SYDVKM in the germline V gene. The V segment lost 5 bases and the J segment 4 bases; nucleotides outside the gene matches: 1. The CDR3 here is CASSRTGGYGYTF. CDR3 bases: TGTGCCAGCAGTCGGACAGGGGGCTATGGCTACACCTTC.

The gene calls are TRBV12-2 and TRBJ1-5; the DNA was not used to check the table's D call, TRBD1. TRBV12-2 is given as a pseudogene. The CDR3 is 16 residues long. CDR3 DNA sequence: TGTGCAAGTCGCTTAGCGAGAGAGGGCAGGGGTCAGCCCCAGCATTTT. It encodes CASRLAREGRGQPQHF.

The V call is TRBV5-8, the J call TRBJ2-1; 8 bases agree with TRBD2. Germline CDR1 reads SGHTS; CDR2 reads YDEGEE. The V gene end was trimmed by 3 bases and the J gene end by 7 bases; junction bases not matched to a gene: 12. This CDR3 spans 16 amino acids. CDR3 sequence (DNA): TGTGCCAGCAGCTCCCCCTACAGCGGGAGAGATAATGAGCAGTTCTTC. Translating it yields CASSSPYSGRDNEQFF.

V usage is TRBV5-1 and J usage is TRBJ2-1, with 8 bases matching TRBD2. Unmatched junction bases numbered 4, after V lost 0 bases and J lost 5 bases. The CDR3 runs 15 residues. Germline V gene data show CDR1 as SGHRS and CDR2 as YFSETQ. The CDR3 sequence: CASSLDLAGNNEQFF. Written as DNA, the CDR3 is TGCGCCAGCAGCTTGGATCTAGCGGGTAACAATGAGCAGTTCTTC.

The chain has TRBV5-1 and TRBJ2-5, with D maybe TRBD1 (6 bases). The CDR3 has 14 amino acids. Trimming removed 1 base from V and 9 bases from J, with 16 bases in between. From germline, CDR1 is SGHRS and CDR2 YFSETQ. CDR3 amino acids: CASSLITPGDSQYF. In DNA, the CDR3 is TGCGCCAGCAGCTTGATTACTCCAGGGGATTCCCAGTACTTC. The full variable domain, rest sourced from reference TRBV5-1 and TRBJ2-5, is KAGVTQTPRYLIKTRGQQVTLSCSPISGHRSVSWYQQTPGQGLQFLFEYFSETQRNKGNFPGRFSGRQFSNSRSEMNVSTLELGDSALYLCASSLITPGDSQYFGPGTRLLVL.

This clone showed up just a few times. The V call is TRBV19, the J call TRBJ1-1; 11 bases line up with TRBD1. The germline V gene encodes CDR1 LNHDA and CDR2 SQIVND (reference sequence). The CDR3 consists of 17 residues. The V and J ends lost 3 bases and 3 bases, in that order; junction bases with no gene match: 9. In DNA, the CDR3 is TGTGCCAGTAGTATCAGTTTCCCGGGACAGGGGGACACTGAAGCTTTCTTT. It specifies CASSISFPGQGDTEAFF.

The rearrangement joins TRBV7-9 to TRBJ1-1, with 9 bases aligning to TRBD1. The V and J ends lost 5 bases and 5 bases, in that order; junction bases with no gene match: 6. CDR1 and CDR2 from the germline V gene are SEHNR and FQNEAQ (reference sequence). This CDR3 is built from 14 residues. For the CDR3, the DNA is TGTGCCAGCAGCCTACAGGGGGCTAGGACTGAAGCTTTCTTT. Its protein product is CASSLQGARTEAFF.

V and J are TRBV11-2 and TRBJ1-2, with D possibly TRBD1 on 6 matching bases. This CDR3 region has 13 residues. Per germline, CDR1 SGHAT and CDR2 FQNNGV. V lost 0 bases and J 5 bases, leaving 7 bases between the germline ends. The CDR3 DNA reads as TGTGCCAGCAGCTTAGAGACAGGTTATGGCTACACCTTC. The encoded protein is CASSLETGYGYTF.

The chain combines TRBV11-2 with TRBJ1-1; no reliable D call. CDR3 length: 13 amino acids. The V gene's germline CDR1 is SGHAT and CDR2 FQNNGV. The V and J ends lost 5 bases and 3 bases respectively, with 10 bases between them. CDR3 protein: CASSPRKYTEAFF. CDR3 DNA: TGTGCCAGCAGCCCCCGAAAATACACTGAAGCTTTCTTT.

CDR3 nucleotide sequence: TGTGCCAGCAGTTCAGGGAGATACACTGAAGCTTTCTTT. The encoded protein is CASSSGRYTEAFF. V is TRBV6-1 and J is TRBJ1-1; the D gene is possibly TRBD1 (5 bases). CDR1 and CDR2 (germline): MNHNS, SASEGT. V was shortened by 5 bases and J by 3 bases, with 10 bases between the two germline ends. CDR3 length: 13 residues.

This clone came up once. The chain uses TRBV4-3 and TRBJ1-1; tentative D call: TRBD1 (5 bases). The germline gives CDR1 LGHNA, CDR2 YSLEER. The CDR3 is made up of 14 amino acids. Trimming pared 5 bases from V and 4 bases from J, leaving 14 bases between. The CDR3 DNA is TGCGCCAGCAGCGCCAGGGTAGTTGGCACTGAAGCTTTCTTT. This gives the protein CASSARVVGTEAFF.

This CDR3 is CASSVQGNYGYTF. In DNA form, the CDR3 reads TGTGCCAGTAGTGTCCAGGGAAACTATGGCTACACCTTC. The chain uses TRBV19 and TRBJ1-2, with D maybe TRBD1 (5 bases). The V end was cut by 5 bases, the J end by 2 bases, with 9 bases between. The CDR3 has 13 amino acids. Germline lookup yields CDR1 LNHDA and CDR2 SQIVND (reference sequence).

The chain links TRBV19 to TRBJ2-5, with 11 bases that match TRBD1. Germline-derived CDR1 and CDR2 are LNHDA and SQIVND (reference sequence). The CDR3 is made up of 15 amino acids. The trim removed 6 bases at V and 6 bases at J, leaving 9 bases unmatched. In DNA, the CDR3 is TGTGCCAGTAGCCTTTTCGGACAGGGGGCAAAGACCCAGTACTTC. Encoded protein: CASSLFGQGAKTQYF.

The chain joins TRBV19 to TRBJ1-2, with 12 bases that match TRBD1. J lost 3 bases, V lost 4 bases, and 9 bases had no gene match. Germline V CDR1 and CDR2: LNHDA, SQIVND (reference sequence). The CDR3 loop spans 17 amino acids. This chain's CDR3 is CASSTPGTGGPHYGYTF. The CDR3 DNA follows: TGTGCCAGTAGTACCCCCGGGACAGGGGGCCCTCACTATGGCTACACCTTC.

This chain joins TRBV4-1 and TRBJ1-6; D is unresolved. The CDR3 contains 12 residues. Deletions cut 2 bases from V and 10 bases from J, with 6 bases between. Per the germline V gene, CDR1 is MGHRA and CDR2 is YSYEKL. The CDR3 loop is CASSQNSSPLHF. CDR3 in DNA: TGCGCCAGCAGCCAAAATTCGTCACCCCTCCACTTT.

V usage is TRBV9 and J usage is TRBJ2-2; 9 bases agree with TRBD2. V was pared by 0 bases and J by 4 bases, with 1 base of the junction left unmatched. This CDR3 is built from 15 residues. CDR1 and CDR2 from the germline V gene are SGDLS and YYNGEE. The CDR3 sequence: CASSVGLAATGELFF. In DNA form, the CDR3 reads TGTGCCAGCAGCGTAGGACTAGCGGCCACCGGGGAGCTGTTTTTT.

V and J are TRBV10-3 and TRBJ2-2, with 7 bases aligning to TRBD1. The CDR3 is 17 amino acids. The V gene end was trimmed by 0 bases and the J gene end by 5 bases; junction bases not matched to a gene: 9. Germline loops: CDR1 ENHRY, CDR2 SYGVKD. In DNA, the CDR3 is TGTGCCATCAGTGAGTCGTCGGTCAGGGGGTCGACCGGGGAGCTGTTTTTT. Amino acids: CAISESSVRGSTGELFF.

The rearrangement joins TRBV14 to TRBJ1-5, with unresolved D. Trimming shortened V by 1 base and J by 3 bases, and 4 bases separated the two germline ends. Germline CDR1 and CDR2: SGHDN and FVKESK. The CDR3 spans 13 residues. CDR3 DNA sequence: TGTGCCAGCAGCCAAGGGCTCAATCAGCCCCAGCATTTT. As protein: CASSQGLNQPQHF.

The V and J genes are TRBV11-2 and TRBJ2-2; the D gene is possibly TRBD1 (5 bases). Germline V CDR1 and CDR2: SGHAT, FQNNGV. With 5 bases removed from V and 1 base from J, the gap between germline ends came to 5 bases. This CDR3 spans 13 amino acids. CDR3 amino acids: CASSDRNTGELFF. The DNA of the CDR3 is TGTGCCAGCAGCGACAGGAACACCGGGGAGCTGTTTTTT.